These 9 T cell receptor beta chains were all obtained from the same sample, sequenced in a study of blood T cell repertoires in COVID-19. Repertoires were generated with immunoSEQ multiplex PCR, while TCRdb's copy carries only in-frame clones and drops some. The table records tens of thousands of clones, more than 70% of them present only once. The sequenced sample was peripheral blood. All receptors come from a man between 65 and 85 years old with active or convalescent COVID-19.

Only a few counts were recorded for this clone. The chain combines TRBV6-4 with TRBJ1-5; 7 bases agree with TRBD1. V was clipped by 6 bases and J by 3 bases; unmatched bases: 11. The CDR3 covers 16 residues. From germline, CDR1 is MRHNA and CDR2 SNTAGT. The CDR3 nucleotides read TGTGCCAGCAGAGACCGACAGGGATTTGTCAATCAGCCCCAGCATTTT. Translation gives CASRDRQGFVNQPQHF.

The chain joins TRBV5-1 to TRBJ1-4, with D perhaps matching TRBD1 (6 bases). The CDR3 is 15 amino acids. V lost 4 bases and J 0 bases, leaving 10 bases between the germline ends. Germline assignment: CDR1 SGHRS and CDR2 YFSETQ. Here the CDR3 DNA reads TGCGCCAGCAGCCCGGACAGAGCAACTAATGAAAAACTGTTTTTT. This sequence encodes CASSPDRATNEKLFF.

The table lists this clone with a few counts. V gene TRBV12-3 or TRBV12-4 combines with J gene TRBJ2-7; TRBD1 might be the D (5 bases). Trimming cost V 5 bases and J 4 bases, with 12 bases left between them. This CDR3 spans 13 amino acids. DNA for the CDR3: TGTGCCAGCAGTCTCTCAGGGTATTACGAGCAGTACTTC. It codes for CASSLSGYYEQYF.

The rearrangement links TRBV27 to TRBJ2-7; 9 nucleotides align to TRBD2. V lost 6 bases and J lost 9; bases outside the gene matches: 15. Germline loops: CDR1 MNHEY, CDR2 SMNVEV (reference sequence). This CDR3 region has 15 residues. The CDR3 nucleotides read TGTGCCAGCAGACTGCGGGGGGGACCTTCGGGGAGGCAGTACTTC. This codes for CASRLRGGPSGRQYF.

In its sample, this clone was seen many times. The chain is built from TRBV3-1 (or the pseudogene TRBV3-2) and TRBJ1-2; weak D call: TRBD1 (6 bases). Between the trimmed V and J ends, which lost 2 bases and 2 bases, there was a span of 12 bases. Germline V CDR1 and CDR2: LGHDT, YNNKEL (reference sequence). The CDR3 runs to 15 residues. As DNA, the CDR3 is TGTGCCAGCAGCCAATCATGGGGGCCAAACTATGGCTACACCTTC. As protein: CASSQSWGPNYGYTF.

The chain employs TRBV30 and TRBJ1-5; TRBD1 agrees at 8 bases. With V trimmed by 2 bases and J by 7 bases, 4 bases remained unmatched. The CDR3 is 13 amino acids. Germline V lookup: CDR1 GTSNPN, CDR2 SVGIG (reference sequence). CDR3 sequence (DNA): TGTGCCTGGAGTAGACAGGGGAGACAGCCCCAGCATTTT. Its translation is CAWSRQGRQPQHF.

J is TRBJ2-5 and V is TRBV2, with 9 bases matching TRBD2. Losses at the gene ends were 4 bases for V and 2 bases for J; bases not matched to a gene: 5. The CDR3 has 15 residues. From germline, CDR1 is SNHLY and CDR2 FYNNEI. This chain's CDR3 is CASSGRSGGQETQYF. CDR3 in DNA: TGTGCCAGCAGTGGGAGGAGCGGGGGGCAAGAGACCCAGTACTTC.

This chain joins TRBV2 and TRBJ1-2, with 9 bases that match TRBD1. Germline V lookup: CDR1 SNHLY, CDR2 FYNNEI. Trimming removed 3 bases from V and 7 bases from J; junction bases left unmatched: 9. This CDR3 spans 15 amino acids. DNA of the CDR3: TGTGCCAGCAGTGAGGCGACAGGGGGAGATGGTGGCTACACCTTC. The encoded protein is CASSEATGGDGGYTF.

The CDR3 sequence: CAWSGGQGRFLGTEAFF. In DNA, the CDR3 is TGTGCCTGGAGTGGAGGACAGGGACGGTTTTTGGGCACTGAAGCTTTCTTT. The gene calls are TRBV30 and TRBJ1-1; TRBD1 matches 8 bases. V shed 1 base and J 4 bases; nucleotides not matched to a gene: 14. Germline V gene sequence: CDR1 GTSNPN, CDR2 SVGIG (reference sequence). The CDR3 runs 17 residues.